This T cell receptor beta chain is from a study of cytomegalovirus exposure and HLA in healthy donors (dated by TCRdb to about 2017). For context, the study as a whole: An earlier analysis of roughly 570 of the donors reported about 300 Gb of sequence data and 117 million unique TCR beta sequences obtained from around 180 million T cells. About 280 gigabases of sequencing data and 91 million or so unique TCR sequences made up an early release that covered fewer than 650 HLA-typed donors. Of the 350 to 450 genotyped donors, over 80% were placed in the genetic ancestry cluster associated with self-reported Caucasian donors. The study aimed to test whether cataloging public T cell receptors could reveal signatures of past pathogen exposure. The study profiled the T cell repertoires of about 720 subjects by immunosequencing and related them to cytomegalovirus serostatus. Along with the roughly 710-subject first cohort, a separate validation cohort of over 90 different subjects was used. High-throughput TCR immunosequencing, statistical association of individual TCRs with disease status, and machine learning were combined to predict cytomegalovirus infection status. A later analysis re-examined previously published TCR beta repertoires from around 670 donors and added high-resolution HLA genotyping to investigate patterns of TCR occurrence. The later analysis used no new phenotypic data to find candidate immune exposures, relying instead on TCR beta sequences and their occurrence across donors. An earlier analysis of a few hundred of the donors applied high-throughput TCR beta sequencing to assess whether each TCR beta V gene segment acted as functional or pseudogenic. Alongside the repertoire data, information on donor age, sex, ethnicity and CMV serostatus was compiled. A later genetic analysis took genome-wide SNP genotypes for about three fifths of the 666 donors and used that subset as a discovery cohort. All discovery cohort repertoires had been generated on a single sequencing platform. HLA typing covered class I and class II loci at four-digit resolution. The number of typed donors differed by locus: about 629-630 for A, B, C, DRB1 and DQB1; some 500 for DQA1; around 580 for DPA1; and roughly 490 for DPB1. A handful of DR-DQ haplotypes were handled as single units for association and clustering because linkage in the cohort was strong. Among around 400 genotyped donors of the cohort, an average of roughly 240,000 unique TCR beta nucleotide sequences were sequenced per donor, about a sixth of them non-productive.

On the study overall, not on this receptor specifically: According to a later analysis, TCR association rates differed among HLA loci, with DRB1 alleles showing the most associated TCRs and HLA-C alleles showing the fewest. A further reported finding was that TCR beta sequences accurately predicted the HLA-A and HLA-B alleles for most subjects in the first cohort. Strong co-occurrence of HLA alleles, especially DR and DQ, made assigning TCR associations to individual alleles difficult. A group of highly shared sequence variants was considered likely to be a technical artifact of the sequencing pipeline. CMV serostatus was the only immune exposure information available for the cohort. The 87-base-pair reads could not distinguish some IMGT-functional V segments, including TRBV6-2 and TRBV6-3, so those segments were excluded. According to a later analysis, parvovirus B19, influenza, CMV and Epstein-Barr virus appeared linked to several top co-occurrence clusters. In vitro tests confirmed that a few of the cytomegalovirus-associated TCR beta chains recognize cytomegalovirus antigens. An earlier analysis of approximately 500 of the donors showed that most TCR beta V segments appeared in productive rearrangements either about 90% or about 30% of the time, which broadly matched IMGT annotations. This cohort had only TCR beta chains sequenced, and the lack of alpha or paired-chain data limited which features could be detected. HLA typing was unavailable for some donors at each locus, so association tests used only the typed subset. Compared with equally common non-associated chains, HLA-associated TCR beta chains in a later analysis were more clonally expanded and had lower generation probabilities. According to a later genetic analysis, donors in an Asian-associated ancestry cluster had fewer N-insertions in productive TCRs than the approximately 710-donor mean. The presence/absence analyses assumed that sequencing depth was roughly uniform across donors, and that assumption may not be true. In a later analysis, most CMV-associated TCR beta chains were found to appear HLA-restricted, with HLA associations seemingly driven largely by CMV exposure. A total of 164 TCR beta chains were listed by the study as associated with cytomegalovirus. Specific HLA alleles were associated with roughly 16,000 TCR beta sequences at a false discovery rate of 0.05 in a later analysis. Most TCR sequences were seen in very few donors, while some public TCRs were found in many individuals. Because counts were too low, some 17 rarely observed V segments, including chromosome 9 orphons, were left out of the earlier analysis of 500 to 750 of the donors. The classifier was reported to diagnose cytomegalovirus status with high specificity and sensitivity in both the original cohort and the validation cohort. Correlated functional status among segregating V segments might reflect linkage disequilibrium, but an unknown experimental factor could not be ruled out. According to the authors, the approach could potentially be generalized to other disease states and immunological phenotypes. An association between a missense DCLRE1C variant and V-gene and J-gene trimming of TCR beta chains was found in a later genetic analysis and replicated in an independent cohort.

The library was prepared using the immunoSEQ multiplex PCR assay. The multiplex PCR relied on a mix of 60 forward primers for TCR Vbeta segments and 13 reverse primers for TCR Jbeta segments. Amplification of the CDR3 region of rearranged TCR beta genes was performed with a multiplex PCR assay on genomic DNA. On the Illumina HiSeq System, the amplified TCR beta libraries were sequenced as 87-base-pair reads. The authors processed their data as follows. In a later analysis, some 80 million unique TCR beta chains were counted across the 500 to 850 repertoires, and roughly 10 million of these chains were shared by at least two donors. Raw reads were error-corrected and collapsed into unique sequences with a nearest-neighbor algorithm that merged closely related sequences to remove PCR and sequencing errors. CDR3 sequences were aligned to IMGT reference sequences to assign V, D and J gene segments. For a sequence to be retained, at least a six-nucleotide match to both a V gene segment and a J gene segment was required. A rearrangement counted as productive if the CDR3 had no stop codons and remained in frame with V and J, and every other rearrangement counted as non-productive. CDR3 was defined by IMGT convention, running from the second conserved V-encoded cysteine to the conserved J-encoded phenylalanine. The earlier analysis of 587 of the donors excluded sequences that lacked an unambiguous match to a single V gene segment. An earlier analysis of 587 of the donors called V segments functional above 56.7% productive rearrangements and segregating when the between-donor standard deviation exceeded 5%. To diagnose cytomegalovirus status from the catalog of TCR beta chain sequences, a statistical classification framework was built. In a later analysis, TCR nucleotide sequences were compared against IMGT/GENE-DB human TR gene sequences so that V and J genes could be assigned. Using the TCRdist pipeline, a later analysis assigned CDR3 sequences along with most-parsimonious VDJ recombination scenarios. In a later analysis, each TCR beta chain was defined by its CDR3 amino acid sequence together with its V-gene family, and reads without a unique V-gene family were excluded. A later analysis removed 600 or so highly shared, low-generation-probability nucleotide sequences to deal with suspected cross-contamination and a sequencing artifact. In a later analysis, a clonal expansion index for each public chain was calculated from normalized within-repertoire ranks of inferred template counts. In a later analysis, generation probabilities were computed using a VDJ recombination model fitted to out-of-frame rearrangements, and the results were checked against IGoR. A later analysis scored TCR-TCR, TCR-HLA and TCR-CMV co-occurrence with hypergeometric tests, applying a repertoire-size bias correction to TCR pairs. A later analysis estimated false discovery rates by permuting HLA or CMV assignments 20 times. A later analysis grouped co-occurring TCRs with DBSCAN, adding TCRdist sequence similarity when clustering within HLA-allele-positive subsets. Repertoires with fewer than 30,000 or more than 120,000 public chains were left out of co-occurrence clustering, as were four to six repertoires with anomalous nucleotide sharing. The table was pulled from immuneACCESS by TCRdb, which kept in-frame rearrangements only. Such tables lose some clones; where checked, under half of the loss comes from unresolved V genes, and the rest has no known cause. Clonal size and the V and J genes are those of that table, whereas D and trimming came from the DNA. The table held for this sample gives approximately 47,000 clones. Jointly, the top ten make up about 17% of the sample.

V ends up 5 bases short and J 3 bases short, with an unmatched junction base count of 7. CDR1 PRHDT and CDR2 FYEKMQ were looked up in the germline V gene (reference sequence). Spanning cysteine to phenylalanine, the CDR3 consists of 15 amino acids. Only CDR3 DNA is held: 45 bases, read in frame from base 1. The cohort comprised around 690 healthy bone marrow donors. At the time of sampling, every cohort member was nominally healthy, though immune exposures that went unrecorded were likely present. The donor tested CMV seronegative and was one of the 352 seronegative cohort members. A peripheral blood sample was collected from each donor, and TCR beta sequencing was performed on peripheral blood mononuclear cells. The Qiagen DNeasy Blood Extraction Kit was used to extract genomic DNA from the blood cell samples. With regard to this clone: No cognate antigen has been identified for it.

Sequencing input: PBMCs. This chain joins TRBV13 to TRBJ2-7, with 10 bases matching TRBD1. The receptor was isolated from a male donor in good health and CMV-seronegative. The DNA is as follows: TGTGCCAGCAGCCGGGGGGACAGGGGACACTACGAGCAGTACTTC. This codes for CASSRGDRGHYEQYF.